Presented here are 7 T cell receptor beta chains from one specimen sequenced in a study of CD4 T cells in relation to SARS-CoV-2 and coronaviruses. Their antigens remain unidentified. Generated by immunoSEQ multiplex PCR, the TCRdb table keeps only in-frame clones and is missing some. The profile shows 30,000 to 45,000 clones, around 85% of them singletons. The sample comprised naive CD4+ T cells from PBMCs, cultured in vitro. Documented subset: naive CD4+ T cells isolated by negative enrichment. Receptors were obtained from an adult with COVID-19.

This clone showed up just once. This chain uses TRBV30 with TRBJ2-1, with no clear D. The V and J ends lost 4 bases and 8 bases respectively, with 9 bases between them. CDR3 length: 11 residues. Germline V gene lookup returns CDR1 GTSNPN and CDR2 SVGIG (reference sequence). The CDR3 DNA follows: TGTGCCTGGAATAGAGGCGATGAGCAGTTCTTC. Protein product: CAWNRGDEQFF.

This sequence joins TRBV20-1 and TRBJ2-3; no definite D call. CDR3 length: 12 amino acids. Germline-derived CDR1 and CDR2 are DFQATT and SNEGSKA (reference sequence). The V and J ends lost 3 bases and 0 bases respectively, with 4 bases between them. The chain's CDR3 is CSASLSTDTQYF. The CDR3 DNA sequence: TGCAGTGCTAGTCTGAGCACAGATACGCAGTATTTT.

The chain joins TRBV6-2 or TRBV6-3 to TRBJ1-1; TRBD1 might be the D (5 bases). Germline loops: CDR1 MNHEY, CDR2 SVGEGT. Trimming pared 7 bases from V and 3 bases from J, leaving 15 bases between. The CDR3 is 14 residues long. CDR3 residues: CASTPRRGDTEAFF. DNA of the CDR3: TGTGCCAGCACCCCACGTCGGGGGGACACTGAAGCTTTCTTT.

The CDR3 sequence: CASRSPATNEKLFF. The DNA for the CDR3 is TGTGCCAGCCGAAGTCCGGCAACTAATGAAAAACTGTTTTTT. The gene calls are TRBV6-5 and TRBJ1-4; D is unresolved. V was pared by 8 bases and J by 0 bases, with 10 bases between. Germline loops: CDR1 MNHEY, CDR2 SVGAGI. The CDR3 totals 14 residues.

This chain uses TRBV6-1 with TRBJ2-1; TRBD1 is a possible D gene (5 bases). Trimming pared 0 bases from V and 10 bases from J, leaving 13 bases between. The CDR3 is 14 amino acids. In germline, CDR1 is MNHNS, CDR2 SASEGT. DNA of the CDR3: TGTGCCAGCAGTGAAGCGCGAATGAAGGGGGAGCAGTTCTTC. Its protein product is CASSEARMKGEQFF.

The V gene is TRBV28, the J gene TRBJ1-2; D remains unclear. Germline-derived CDR1 and CDR2 are MDHEN and SYDVKM. Trimming took 2 bases from V and 0 from J, leaving 7 bases between them. The CDR3 spans 14 residues. The DNA of the CDR3 is TGTGCCAGCAGTTTAACAGAAGCTAACTATGGCTACACCTTC. Protein sequence: CASSLTEANYGYTF.

V and J are TRBV7-8 and TRBJ2-7; D possibly corresponds to TRBD1 (6 bases). Germline-derived CDR1 and CDR2 are SGHVS and FQNEAQ. The CDR3 length is 14 residues. The V gene lost 11 bases and the J gene lost 4 bases, with 21 bases spanning the gap. The CDR3 region is CARNEKDRGYEQYF. The CDR3 nucleotides are TGTGCCCGAAACGAAAAGGACAGAGGATACGAGCAGTACTTC.